Listed below are T cell receptor beta chains from one sample, sequenced in a study of spatial heterogeneity in lung cancer. TCRdb analysed the 5' RACE reads with MiXCR anew, one entry per CDR3 protein. The table has about 100,000 distinct CDR3 sequences, around 4.3% seen once. The sequenced sample was lung tumor tissue, obtained at surgery. The source is a male donor with early-stage non-small cell lung cancer. Each CDR3 is given with its conserved first and last residue. The D gene is left open where the match is weak. Only part of the rows carry a size: once, few, many, or a class if the clone is expanded.

d_call: -
clone_size: many
j_call: TRBJ2-2
v_call: TRBV5-4
cdr3_aa: CASSARAGELFF
cdr3_nt: TGTGCCAGCAGCGCACGGGCCGGGGAGCTGTTTTTT

d_call: -
clone_size: many
j_call: TRBJ1-2
v_call: TRBV28
cdr3_aa: CASSLTRGRANYGYTF
cdr3_nt: TGTGCCAGCAGTTTAACTCGAGGCAGGGCCAACTATGGCTACACCTTC

d_call: -
clone_size: many
j_call: TRBJ1-4
v_call: TRBV29-1
cdr3_aa: CSVARSTNEKLFF
cdr3_nt: TGCAGCGTAGCTCGTTCAACTAATGAAAAACTGTTTTTT

d_call: -
clone_size: many
j_call: TRBJ2-3
v_call: TRBV5-1
cdr3_aa: CASRTGSGTDTQYF
cdr3_nt: TGCGCCAGCAGAACTGGGTCGGGCACAGATACGCAGTATTTT

d_call: -
clone_size: -
j_call: TRBJ2-3
v_call: TRBV12-3/TRBV12-4
cdr3_aa: CASRPVAGQAYF
cdr3_nt: TGTGCCAGCAGGCCCGTTGCGGGTCAGGCGTATTTT

d_call: TRBD2
clone_size: many
j_call: TRBJ2-1
v_call: TRBV20-1
cdr3_aa: CSADPGLARDTAVF
cdr3_nt: TGCAGTGCTGACCCGGGACTAGCGCGGGATACCGCAGTCTTC

d_call: -
clone_size: many
j_call: TRBJ1-2
v_call: TRBV12-5
cdr3_aa: CASGSPDRRGGGYTF
cdr3_nt: TGTGCTAGTGGTTCCCCCGACAGGCGAGGCGGTGGCTACACCTTC

d_call: -
clone_size: many
j_call: TRBJ1-1
v_call: TRBV30
cdr3_aa: CAWRGGANTEAFF
cdr3_nt: TGTGCCTGGAGAGGGGGGGCGAACACTGAAGCTTTCTTT

d_call: -
clone_size: many
j_call: TRBJ2-2
v_call: TRBV20-1
cdr3_aa: CSASEGRAGELFF
cdr3_nt: TGCAGTGCTAGTGAAGGCAGGGCCGGGGAGCTGTTTTTT

d_call: -
clone_size: many
j_call: TRBJ2-1
v_call: TRBV20-1
cdr3_aa: CSVVEVGGEGEQFF
cdr3_nt: TGCAGTGTCGTAGAGGTTGGAGGGGAAGGGGAGCAGTTCTTC

d_call: -
clone_size: many
j_call: TRBJ2-7
v_call: TRBV28
cdr3_aa: CASSQSSYEQYF
cdr3_nt: TGTGCCAGCAGCCAGAGCAGCTACGAGCAGTACTTC